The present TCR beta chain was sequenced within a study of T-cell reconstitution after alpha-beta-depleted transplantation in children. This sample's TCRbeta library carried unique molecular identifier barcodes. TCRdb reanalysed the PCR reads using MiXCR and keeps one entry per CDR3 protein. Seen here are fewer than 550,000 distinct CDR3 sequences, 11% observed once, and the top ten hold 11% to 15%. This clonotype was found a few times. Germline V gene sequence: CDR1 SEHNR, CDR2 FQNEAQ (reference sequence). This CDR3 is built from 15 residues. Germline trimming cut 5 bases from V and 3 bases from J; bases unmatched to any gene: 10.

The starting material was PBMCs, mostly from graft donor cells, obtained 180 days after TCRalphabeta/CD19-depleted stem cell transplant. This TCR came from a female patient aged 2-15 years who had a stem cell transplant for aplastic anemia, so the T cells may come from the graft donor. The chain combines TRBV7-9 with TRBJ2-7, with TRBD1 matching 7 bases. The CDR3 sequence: CASSPATGPFYEQYV. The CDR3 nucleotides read TGTGCCAGCAGCCCCGCGACAGGGCCCTTCTACGAGCAGTACGTC.